The sequence of this T cell receptor beta chain was determined in a study of blood T cell repertoires in COVID-19 (TCRdb year 2020). As for the study more broadly: Collaborator samples came from the United States, Italy and Spain and covered acute and convalescent phases of COVID-19. The prospective study material was composed of cDNA or gDNA derived from T cells, B-cell-depleted T cells, or PBMCs. Subjects who had been exposed to COVID-19, were actively infected with it, or had recovered from it provided the deeply sampled blood TCRbeta repertoires that made up the dataset. The repertoires were made available in a free public database intended to serve as a resource for research on the immune response to SARS-CoV-2. The samples were drawn from two sources: the first 160 participants of the ongoing ImmuneRACE study, and 1,254 subjects contributed by 6 global collaborators. Sample metadata almost always included a de-identified subject ID, COVID-19 status, age in years and sex. Where available, HLA class I and class II types were taken from metadata supplied by the sample provider and were not determined by assay-based typing. Study-wide conclusions, independent of this receptor: Clinical and demographic metadata were provided uncurated, with the amount varying by source and participant.

TCRbeta CDR3 regions were amplified from genomic DNA using the immunoSEQ Assay, a bias-controlled multiplex PCR. The study's own analysis went as follows. The number of nucleated cells in each sample was estimated by amplification of reference gene primers within the assay. To quantify the absolute abundance of each unique TCRbeta CDR3 rearrangement, sequence reads were collapsed and filtered. Productive Simpson clonality was computed per sample as the square root of Simpson's diversity index over productive rearrangements. The table was pulled from immuneACCESS by TCRdb, which kept in-frame rearrangements only. Such tables lose some clones; where checked, under half of the loss comes from unresolved V genes, and the rest has no known cause. The V and J calls and clone size are taken from that table; D and trimming were inferred from the DNA. This sample comprises roughly 42,000 clones, around 91% of them detected only once. Approximately 2.8% of the sample is held by the ten biggest clonotypes.

To note about this clone: The antigen this receptor binds is unknown. No quality values exist for individual bases; no much larger clone is one base distant.

The V end gives up 2 bases and the J end 9 bases, leaving 13 bases in the junction not matched to a gene. The CDR3 goes from the cysteine to the phenylalanine over 16 residues. The entry retains the CDR3 DNA only, 48 bases that are in frame from base 1. Sequences MNHEY (CDR1) and SVGAGI (CDR2) are obtained from the germline V gene. The collaborating institutions used their own protocols to collect whole blood in K2EDTA tubes. Collaborator samples were shipped for TCRbeta analysis as frozen whole blood, isolated PBMCs, or DNA extracted from either sample type. Sequenced: peripheral blood. This chain is built from TRBV6-5 and TRBJ2-7, and TRBD2 aligns with 10 junction nucleotides. This TCR came from a man in his fifties or sixties with active COVID-19. The nucleotide sequence reads TGTGCCAGCAGTTACGGGGCTAGCGGGGGCCCGAAGGTGCAGTACTTC. Its protein is CASSYGASGGPKVQYF.